Listed here are 4 T cell receptor beta chains from one sample, sequenced in a study of blood T cell repertoires in COVID-19. The protocol was immunoSEQ multiplex PCR, while the TCRdb copy is restricted to in-frame clones and leaves out a portion. The profile covers around 480,000 clones, with approximately 88% appearing a single time and 10% to 15% taken by the ten largest. Sample: peripheral blood. The receptors stem from a woman aged 50 to 60 with COVID-19, enrolled during active disease.

The rearrangement joins TRBV5-8 to TRBJ2-1, with TRBD2 matching 9 bases. V dropped 7 bases and J dropped 6; count of bases not matched to a gene: 8. From germline, CDR1 is SGHTS and CDR2 YDEGEE. The CDR3 consists of 14 residues. In DNA, the CDR3 is TGTGCCAGCGCGGGCGGGGGGGCTCTCAATGAGCAGTTCTTC. This gives the protein CASAGGGALNEQFF.

V is TRBV19 and J is TRBJ2-3; 9 bases agree with TRBD1. The CDR3 runs to 15 residues. V lost 5 bases and J lost 3; bases outside the gene matches: 6. Germline V gene sequence: CDR1 LNHDA, CDR2 SQIVND (reference sequence). CDR3 DNA: TGTGCCAGTAGTCATCCGGGACAGGGTACAGATACGCAGTATTTT. This encodes CASSHPGQGTDTQYF.

The chain has TRBV3-1 (or the pseudogene TRBV3-2) and TRBJ1-2; D is ambiguous. The germline gives CDR1 LGHDT, CDR2 YNNKEL (reference sequence). V lost 1 base and J 4 bases, leaving 13 bases between the germline ends. The CDR3 sequence is 15 residues long. CDR3 sequence reads: CASSQVEGPGYGYTF. DNA of the CDR3: TGTGCCAGCAGCCAAGTGGAGGGCCCGGGCTATGGCTACACCTTC.

The chain has TRBV4-2 and TRBJ2-4, with unresolved D. The V end lost 4 bases, the J end lost 0 bases, and 10 bases lay between the germline ends. The CDR3 has 15 amino acids. Germline CDR1 LGHNA, CDR2 YNFKEQ. DNA of the CDR3: TGTGCCAGCAGCCCGTTGAGTGGAGCCAAAAACATTCAGTACTTC. Protein sequence: CASSPLSGAKNIQYF.